Below are 9 T cell receptor beta chains sequenced from a single sample in a study of T cell repertoires in cytomegalovirus infection. MiXCR was run by TCRdb on the reads, yielding one entry per CDR3 protein. The sample lists some 560,000 distinct CDR3 sequences, around two fifths occurring once. Antigen specificity for these receptors is unknown. The sequences come from cultured PBMCs, collected from culture after CMV antigen stimulation. The receptor set was obtained from a human donor in good health (CMV status not recorded). Some clones in this sample may be carry-over from other donors' samples.

This clonotype was detected many times. The chain couples TRBV7-8 to TRBJ1-2; D may be TRBD1 (6 bases). Trimming pared 5 bases from V and 0 bases from J, leaving 19 bases between. Germline V gene lookup returns CDR1 SGHVS and CDR2 FQNEAQ. The CDR3 has 17 amino acids. The CDR3: CASSPGRGGQANYGYTF. In DNA form, the CDR3 reads TGTGCCAGCAGCCCCGGGAGGGGGGGGCAGGCTAACTATGGCTACACCTTC.

The V call is TRBV6-6, the J call TRBJ1-1, with D possibly matching TRBD1 (6 bases). Trimming removed 2 bases from V and 6 bases from J, with 13 bases in between. Germline CDR1 MNHNY, CDR2 SVGAGI (reference sequence). The CDR3 runs 14 residues. This chain's CDR3 is CASSYPGEVPEAFF. The CDR3 DNA sequence: TGTGCCAGCAGTTACCCAGGGGAGGTGCCTGAAGCTTTCTTT.

The V call is TRBV6-8, the J call TRBJ2-3; D gene uncertain. Between the trimmed V and J ends, which lost 1 base and 6 bases, there was a span of 8 bases. CDR1 and CDR2 from the germline V gene are MNHGY and SAAAGT. The CDR3 sequence is 13 residues long. The CDR3 sequence: CASSYFSSDTQYF. The CDR3 DNA reads TGTGCCAGCAGTTACTTTAGCTCGGATACGCAGTATTTT.

This clonotype was counted between two and nine times. The DNA for the CDR3 is TGCAGTGCTACCCGGACCGACCAGCGCGGGGAGCTGTTTTTT. Amino acid sequence: CSATRTDQRGELFF. The chain has TRBV20-1 and TRBJ2-2, with unresolved D. In germline, CDR1 is DFQATT, CDR2 SNEGSKA (reference sequence). V shed 4 bases and J shed 7 bases, with 16 bases lying between them. The CDR3 totals 14 residues.

The chain uses TRBV5-6 and TRBJ1-4; 9 nucleotides line up with TRBD1. Trimming took 3 bases from V and 3 from J; bases not matched to a gene: 6. This CDR3 contains 16 residues. CDR1 and CDR2 (germline): SGHDT, YYEEEE. CDR3 region: CASSSIQGAANEKLFF. The CDR3 DNA is TGTGCCAGCAGCTCTATACAGGGGGCGGCTAATGAAAAACTGTTTTTT.

This clonotype has just a few counts. The rearrangement joins TRBV12-3 or TRBV12-4 to TRBJ2-2; possible D gene TRBD1, 6 bases. The V end lost 5 bases, the J end lost 4 bases, and 17 bases lay between the germline ends. The CDR3 runs to 16 residues. CDR3 sequence (DNA): TGTGCCAGCAGTCCGGAACTGACAGGAGTCACCGGGGAGCTGTTTTTT. This encodes CASSPELTGVTGELFF.

The rearrangement uses TRBV7-9 and TRBJ1-4; 7 bases agree with TRBD1. CDR3 length: 15 amino acids. Per germline, CDR1 SEHNR and CDR2 FQNEAQ (reference sequence). V lost 1 base and J lost 8; bases outside the gene matches: 7. The CDR3 here is CASSLVGQGEEKLFF. CDR3 bases: TGTGCCAGCAGCTTAGTAGGCCAGGGGGAAGAAAAACTGTTTTTT.

This chain links TRBV7-6 with TRBJ2-5; D is undetermined. This CDR3 is 13 amino acids long. Germline CDR1 and CDR2: SGHVS and FNYEAQ. V lost 6 bases to trimming and J lost 2 bases, with 10 bases between them. The CDR3 DNA reads TGTGCCAGCAGTCAAGGATTTCAAGAGACCCAGTACTTC. Translation: CASSQGFQETQYF. Filled out from reference TRBV7-6 and TRBJ2-5, the complete variable domain reads GAGVSQSPRYKVTKRGQDVALRCDPISGHVSLYWYRQALGQGPEFLTYFNYEAQQDKSGLPNDRFSAERPEGSISTLTIQRTEQRDSAMYRCASSQGFQETQYFGPGTRLLVL.

The genes are TRBV3-1 and TRBJ2-3; 11 positions agree with TRBD2. This CDR3 is built from 18 residues. Germline V gene lookup returns CDR1 LGHDT and CDR2 YNNKEL (reference sequence). Trimming took 0 bases from V and 3 from J; bases not matched to a gene: 8. The CDR3 DNA is TGTGCCAGCAGCCAAGATCTAGCGGGGGGTCCGACTACAGATACGCAGTATTTT. As protein: CASSQDLAGGPTTDTQYF.